The T cell receptor (beta chain) described here comes from a study of OX40 agonist ivuxolimab in advanced cancers. With baseline, cycle 4 day 1, and cycle 7 day 1 as timepoints, blood was sampled. Using immunoSEQ multiplex PCR, the repertoire was profiled, and TCRdb retains in-frame clones only, with some absent. The repertoire has tens of thousands of clones, roughly 87% of them found once; the top ten carry 5.5% to 7.5%. Germline CDR1 reads SGHAT; CDR2 reads FQNNGV. There are 16 residues in the CDR3. The J segment lost 0 bases and the V segment lost 5 bases, leaving 2 bases of the junction unmatched.

The sequence was collected from an adult with an advanced solid tumor such as melanoma, head and neck, liver or kidney cancer. This chain connects TRBV11-2 to TRBJ2-1; 12 nucleotides align to TRBD2. Source: CD4+ or CD8+ T cells sorted from blood, taken in a trial of the OX40 agonist ivuxolimab. CDR3 coding DNA: TGTGCCAGCAGCCCGACTAGCGGGAGCTCCTACAATGAGCAGTTCTTC. It encodes CASSPTSGSSYNEQFF.